This TCR beta chain is drawn from a study of regulatory and conventional T cells in RAG deficiency. Study-level results: Shannon entropy fell and Simpson indices rose in RAG-deficient patients. In Omenn syndrome, sorted "Tregs" may be peripherally activated cells.

V was clipped by 4 bases and J by 7 bases, with 9 bases between them. The CDR3 loop spans 11 amino acids. The germline gives CDR1 DFQATT, CDR2 SNEGSKA (reference sequence). The sorted conventional CD4+ T cells were CD25-low and CD127-high, with genomic DNA sequenced. As regards this clone: What it binds is unknown.

TCRdb's copy holds only in-frame clones and misses some; the assay was immunoSEQ multiplex PCR. The sample has more than 7,000 clones, over 85% seen once; the top ten hold more than 1.4%. Sequences were obtained from CD4+ effector T cells sorted from blood. The chain recombines TRBV20-1 with TRBJ2-3; D remains unclear. This clonotype was sampled from a human donor with RAG deficiency presenting as severe combined immunodeficiency. The CDR3 coding sequence is TGCAGTGCTACAAATCATAATACGCAGTATTTT. It specifies CSATNHNTQYF.